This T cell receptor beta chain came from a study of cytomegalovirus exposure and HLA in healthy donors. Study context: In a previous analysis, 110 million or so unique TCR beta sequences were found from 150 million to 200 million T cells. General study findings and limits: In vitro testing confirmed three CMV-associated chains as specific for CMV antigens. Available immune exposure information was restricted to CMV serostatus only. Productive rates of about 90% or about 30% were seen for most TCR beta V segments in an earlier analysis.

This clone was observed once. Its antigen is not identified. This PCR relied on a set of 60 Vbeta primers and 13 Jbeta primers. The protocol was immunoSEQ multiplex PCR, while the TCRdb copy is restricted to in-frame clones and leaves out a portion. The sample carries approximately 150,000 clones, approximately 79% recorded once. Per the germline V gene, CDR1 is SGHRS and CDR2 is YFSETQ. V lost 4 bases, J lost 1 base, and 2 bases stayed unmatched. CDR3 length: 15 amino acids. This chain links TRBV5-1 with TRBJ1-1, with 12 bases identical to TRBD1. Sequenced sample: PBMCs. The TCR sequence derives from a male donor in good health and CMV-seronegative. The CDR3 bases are TGCGCCAGCAGCAGGGGACAGGGGGCGAACACTGAAGCTTTCTTT. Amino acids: CASSRGQGANTEAFF. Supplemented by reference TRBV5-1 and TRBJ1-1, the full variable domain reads KAGVTQTPRYLIKTRGQQVTLSCSPISGHRSVSWYQQTPGQGLQFLFEYFSETQRNKGNFPGRFSGRQFSNSRSEMNVSTLELGDSALYLCASSRGQGANTEAFFGQGTRLTVV.